This section outlines one T cell receptor beta chain sequence together with its context. This sample is drawn from a study of blood T cell repertoires in COVID-19. Background on the study: Some COVID-19 samples were acute and others convalescent; all came from the United States, Italy and Spain. PBMCs, B-cell-depleted T cells, or T cells were the source of the cDNA or gDNA that made up the material.

In the study's own analysis: Amplification from reference gene primers served as the basis for estimated nucleated cell counts. The repertoire was sequenced with immunoSEQ multiplex PCR; TCRdb's copy has only in-frame clones and lacks some. That table supplies the V and J calls and clone size; D and trimming were determined from the DNA. The top ten hold less than 3.5% of the sample, which has fewer than 120,000 clones, approximately 90% seen once. The specimen sequenced was peripheral blood. The origin of this receptor is a woman between 45 and 65 years old with acute or convalescent COVID-19.

The CDR3 loop is CASSPRTGADTQYF. CDR3 in DNA: TGTGCCAGCTCACCACGGACAGGGGCAGATACGCAGTATTTT. The V gene is TRBV18, the J gene TRBJ2-3; 9 bases are shared with TRBD1. This CDR3 contains 14 residues. Germline CDR1 reads KGHSH; CDR2 reads LQKENI. J gave up 4 bases and V 1 base, and 0 bases lay outside the gene matches.